This TCR beta chain was sequenced in a study of T cell clonality in common variable immunodeficiency. Assay used: immunoSEQ multiplex PCR; TCRdb lists only in-frame clones, some missing. The sample holds 15,000 to 20,000 clones, and no clone turns up only once. This clone was seen repeatedly, ten times or more. The antigen is not known. Findings and caveats of the study: Fewer deletions and N-nucleotide insertions were reportedly seen in common variable immunodeficiency TCR beta sequences.

Sequenced: peripheral blood mononuclear cells. This TCR was recovered from a human donor with common variable immunodeficiency.

The covered CDR3 bases are TGTGCCAGCAGCCGCCAAGGAGGGACTAGCGCCACCGGGGAG. It codes for CASSRQGGTSATGE. The complete CDR3 reads CASSRQGGTSATGELFF. The V gene is TRBV7-8, the J gene TRBJ2-2, with 10 nucleotides matching TRBD2. The read falls 3 residues short of the CDR3 end, and the missing part is taken from the germline J gene. This CDR3 contains 17 residues. Germline CDR1 and CDR2: SGHVS and FQNEAQ. J was trimmed by 4 bases and V by 5 bases; bases with no gene match: 10.